This T cell receptor beta chain was found in a study of control samples from healthy donors and cancer patients. Germline loops: CDR1 SGHTA, CDR2 FQGTGA. V was clipped by 1 base and J by 5 bases, with 14 bases between them. The CDR3 is 15 amino acids. TCRdb's table, derived via immunoSEQ multiplex PCR, lists solely in-frame clones and lacks some. The profile shows around 120,000 clones, around 87% of them singletons. The chain employs TRBV7-3 and TRBJ2-5; possibly TRBD2 for D (6 bases). The sample consisted of blood. The TCR was taken from a man aged 35 to 55 in good health. The CDR3 DNA follows: TGTGCCAGCAGCTTAATACCCGGGGGACTGGAGACCCAGTACTTC. It yields the protein CASSLIPGGLETQYF.